The text below deals with one T cell receptor (beta chain). Germline loops: CDR1 SGHRS, CDR2 YFSETQ. The CDR3 length is 15 residues. V was clipped by 0 bases and J by 5 bases; unmatched bases: 5. PCR primers comprised 60 Vbeta and 13 Jbeta primers. Libraries were prepared by immunoSEQ multiplex PCR; TCRdb keeps only in-frame clonotypes and omits some of them. The sample has some 130,000 clones, around 80% seen once; the top ten hold approximately 1.4%. This sample stems from a study of cytomegalovirus exposure and HLA in healthy donors. Looking at the study overall: Assignment to the Caucasian-associated ancestry cluster applied to around four fifths of the roughly 420 genotyped donors.

The chain uses TRBV5-1 and TRBJ2-3; 8 bases line up with TRBD2. The receptor was derived from a female donor in good health and CMV-seronegative. Sample: PBMCs. In DNA form, the CDR3 reads TGCGCCAGCAGCTTGGGACTAGCGAGGGTAGATACGCAGTATTTT. Amino acids: CASSLGLARVDTQYF. The variable domain in full, with the rest retrieved from reference TRBV5-1 and TRBJ2-3, is KAGVTQTPRYLIKTRGQQVTLSCSPISGHRSVSWYQQTPGQGLQFLFEYFSETQRNKGNFPGRFSGRQFSNSRSEMNVSTLELGDSALYLCASSLGLARVDTQYFGPGTRLTVL.